The next 16 T cell receptor beta chains were all read from a single sample in a study of CD4+ T cells in melanoma. TCRdb keeps only in-frame clones here, not all; method: immunoSEQ multiplex PCR. Of roughly 10,000 clones listed, 66% were seen once; the top ten hold about 8.9%. Specimen: cells from a culture (not recorded whether cultured in vitro). All receptors come from a human donor with melanoma.

V is TRBV13 and J is TRBJ2-7; 8 bases line up with TRBD1. CDR1 is PRHDT, CDR2 FYEKMQ, per germline (reference sequence). V was clipped by 5 bases and J by 3 bases; unmatched bases: 12. The CDR3 has 16 amino acids. The CDR3 spells CASSPGVRTGNYEQYF. The DNA for the CDR3 is TGTGCCAGCAGCCCAGGGGTCAGGACAGGGAACTACGAGCAGTACTTC.

This clone was seen more than once but under ten times. The rearrangement joins TRBV11-2 to TRBJ1-6, with a possible D match to TRBD1 (5 bases). V was trimmed by 2 bases and J by 3 bases, leaving 11 bases between them. The germline CDR1 and CDR2 sequences are SGHAT and FQNNGV. The CDR3 sequence is 16 residues long. The CDR3 sequence is CASSLSYRNYNSPLHF. In DNA form, the CDR3 reads TGTGCCAGCAGCTTATCGTACAGGAACTATAATTCACCCCTCCACTTT.

This chain links TRBV6-5 with TRBJ1-4, with D perhaps matching TRBD1 (5 bases). The CDR3 extends over 14 amino acids. Germline V gene lookup returns CDR1 MNHEY and CDR2 SVGAGI. V was cut by 4 bases and J by 4 bases, with 10 bases left in between. CDR3 sequence reads: CASSSAGLNEKLFF. CDR3 sequence (DNA): TGTGCCAGCAGTTCGGCAGGGCTTAATGAAAAACTGTTTTTT.

In its sample, this clone ranks as medium-sized. This chain connects TRBV7-9 to TRBJ2-5, with a possible D match to TRBD2 (6 bases). The germline V gene encodes CDR1 SEHNR and CDR2 FQNEAQ (reference sequence). Trimming took 5 bases from V and 5 from J, leaving 15 bases between them. The length of the CDR3 is 14 residues. CDR3 DNA sequence: TGTGCCAGCAGCACCGGGGGTTCTGGGGAGACCCAGTACTTC. Translation gives CASSTGGSGETQYF.

This rearrangement joins TRBV14 to TRBJ2-7; the D gene is possibly TRBD1 (6 bases). Trimming left V 1 base short and J 2 bases short, with 12 bases between. The CDR3 runs to 15 residues. CDR1 and CDR2 (germline): SGHDN, FVKESK. CDR3 sequence (DNA): TGTGCCAGCAGCCAAGGTCCCAGGGACACCTACGAGCAGTACTTC. Encoded protein: CASSQGPRDTYEQYF.

The chain recombines TRBV7-9 with TRBJ2-1, with TRBD2 identical over 7 bases. V was pared by 8 bases and J by 9 bases, with 16 bases of the junction left unmatched. The CDR3 extends over 15 amino acids. Germline values: CDR1 SEHNR, CDR2 FQNEAQ (reference sequence). CDR3 bases: TGTGCCAGCGGCGGAGCGGGACTTCTCCAGGGTGAGCAGTTCTTC. Its translation: CASGGAGLLQGEQFF.

This clone was detected only once. The J gene is TRBJ2-3, the V gene TRBV10-2, with D hard to call. V was cut by 6 bases and J by 5 bases, with 6 bases left in between. The length of the CDR3 is 11 residues. Germline V gene sequence: CDR1 WSHSY, CDR2 SAAADI. This chain's CDR3 is CASRGGDTQYF. The CDR3 DNA follows: TGCGCCAGCAGGGGCGGAGATACGCAGTATTTT.

V is TRBV4-2 and J is TRBJ2-1; 12 bases are shared with TRBD1. Germline V CDR1 and CDR2: LGHNA, YNFKEQ. Losses at the gene ends were 3 bases for V and 8 bases for J; bases not matched to a gene: 11. The CDR3 totals 17 residues. In nucleotides, the CDR3 is TGTGCCAGCAGCCAGCAAGCCCGGGACAGGGGGCTGGATGAGCAGTTCTTC. Residues: CASSQQARDRGLDEQFF.

The V and J genes are TRBV7-9 and TRBJ2-2; the D is unclear. V lost 5 bases to trimming and J lost 8 bases, with 21 bases between them. The V gene's germline CDR1 is SEHNR and CDR2 FQNEAQ (reference sequence). CDR3 size: 16 residues. The chain's CDR3 is CASSPPYRTSRGELFF. The CDR3 DNA follows: TGTGCCAGCAGCCCCCCTTACCGGACCTCCCGAGGGGAGCTGTTTTTT. Supplemented by reference TRBV7-9 and TRBJ2-2, the full variable domain reads DTGVSQNPRHKITKRGQNVTFRCDPISEHNRLYWYRQTLGQGPEFLTYFQNEAQLEKSRLLSDRFSAERPKGSFSTLEIQRTEQGDSAMYLCASSPPYRTSRGELFFGEGSRLTVL.

The CDR3 reads CASRPSRASEAFF. The CDR3 region has the DNA TGTGCCAGCAGACCCTCCAGGGCCAGTGAAGCTTTCTTT. The chain links TRBV6-6 to TRBJ1-1, with D tentatively TRBD1 (5 bases). The CDR3 loop spans 13 amino acids. V lost 6 bases and J lost 7, with 15 bases in between. The germline gives CDR1 MNHNY, CDR2 SVGAGI (reference sequence).

Concerning this clone: The sample contains more than one DNA sequence encoding this CDR3. V is TRBV29-1 and J is TRBJ1-1, with D unclear. The CDR3 has 10 residues. V lost 7 bases to trimming and J lost 1 base, with 4 bases between them. Germline CDR1 reads SQVTM; CDR2 reads ANQGSEA. The CDR3 reads CSAQNTEAFF. The CDR3 coding sequence is TGCAGCGCTCAGAACACTGAAGCTTTCTTT.

The rearrangement links TRBV18 to TRBJ2-3; tentative D call: TRBD1 (6 bases). CDR1 and CDR2 from the germline V gene are KGHSH and LQKENI. Deletions cut 3 bases from V and 2 bases from J, with 15 bases between. This CDR3 has 16 amino acids. The CDR3, as DNA: TGTGCCAGCTCACCTTCTCAGGGGCTGTACACAGATACGCAGTATTTT. Encoded protein: CASSPSQGLYTDTQYF. The variable domain in full, with the rest retrieved from reference TRBV18 and TRBJ2-3, is NAGVMQNPRHLVRRRGQEARLRCSPMKGHSHVYWYRQLPEEGLKFMVYLQKENIIDESGMPKERFSAEFPKEGPSILRIQQVVRGDSAAYFCASSPSQGLYTDTQYFGPGTRLTVL.

The J gene is TRBJ1-1, the V gene TRBV5-1; perhaps TRBD1 as D (6 bases). CDR1 SGHRS and CDR2 YFSETQ come from the germline V gene. The CDR3 runs to 14 residues. Trimming removed 5 bases at V and 6 bases at J, with 17 bases between. CDR3 protein: CASSLGHGGAEAFF. The CDR3 nucleotides are TGCGCCAGCAGTCTAGGACACGGGGGCGCTGAAGCTTTCTTT.

V gene TRBV10-2 combines with J gene TRBJ2-7; D remains unclear. The germline V gene has CDR1 WSHSY and CDR2 SAAADI. V was shortened by 3 bases and J by 4 bases, with 13 bases between the two germline ends. The CDR3 spans 14 residues. The CDR3 nucleotides read TGCGCCAGCAGTGAATCCGACGGTGGATACGAGCAGTACTTC. Its protein product is CASSESDGGYEQYF.

The sample holds a few counts of this clone. This chain links TRBV18 with TRBJ1-2, with 8 bases fitting TRBD1. In germline, CDR1 is KGHSH, CDR2 LQKENI. This CDR3 contains 13 residues. Trimming took 3 bases from V and 5 from J; bases not matched to a gene: 2. CDR3 nucleotide sequence: TGTGCCAGCTCACCGGGACAGGATTATGGCTACACCTTC. Amino acid sequence: CASSPGQDYGYTF.

The chain recombines TRBV5-1 with TRBJ1-2; 9 bases fit TRBD1. V lost 4 bases, J lost 6 bases, and 13 bases stayed unmatched. Germline loops: CDR1 SGHRS, CDR2 YFSETQ. The length of the CDR3 is 16 residues. For the CDR3, the DNA is TGCGCCAGCAGCCCCGGGACAGGGAGGGGAGACGATGGCTACACCTTC. Amino acids: CASSPGTGRGDDGYTF. The variable domain in full, with the rest retrieved from reference TRBV5-1 and TRBJ1-2, is KAGVTQTPRYLIKTRGQQVTLSCSPISGHRSVSWYQQTPGQGLQFLFEYFSETQRNKGNFPGRFSGRQFSNSRSEMNVSTLELGDSALYLCASSPGTGRGDDGYTFGSGTRLTVV.